Here is one TCR beta chain with its context. The antigen is unknown. This CDR3 contains 16 residues. V lost 1 base and J 2 bases, leaving 14 bases between the germline ends. Per germline, CDR1 SGHAT and CDR2 FQNNGV. The data were obtained in a study of T cells in localized non-small cell lung cancer. General study findings and limits: Sequencing involved a lone tumor region, leaving heterogeneity possible. A median of approximately 50 of the top 100 tumor clones appeared in adjacent lung, which was paired and uninvolved. Exceeding tumor, uninvolved adjacent lung had the highest T cell clonality.

Sequencing was performed with immunoSEQ multiplex PCR; in TCRdb, only in-frame clones are kept and a portion is missing. The sample contains some 16,000 clones, 75% to 90% of which appear only once. V is TRBV11-2 and J is TRBJ1-1; D uncertain. Sequenced material: peripheral blood, taken before any cancer treatment. The origin of this receptor is a female donor aged 60 or older with stage III squamous cell lung carcinoma. The CDR3 DNA sequence: TGTGCCAGCAGCTTAGTGAGGAGGACGATCAACACTGAAGCTTTCTTT. It yields the protein CASSLVRRTINTEAFF.